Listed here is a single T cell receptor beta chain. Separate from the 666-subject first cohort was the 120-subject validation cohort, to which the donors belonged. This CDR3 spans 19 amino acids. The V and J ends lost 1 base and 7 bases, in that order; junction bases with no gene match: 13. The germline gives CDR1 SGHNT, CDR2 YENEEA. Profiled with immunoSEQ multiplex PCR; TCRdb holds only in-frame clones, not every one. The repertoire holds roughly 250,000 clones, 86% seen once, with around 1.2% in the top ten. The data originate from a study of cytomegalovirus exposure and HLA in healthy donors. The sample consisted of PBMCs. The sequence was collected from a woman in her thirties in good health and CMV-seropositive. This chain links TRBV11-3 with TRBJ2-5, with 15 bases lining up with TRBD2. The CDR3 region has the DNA TGTGCCAGCAGCTTAGGGGGACTAGCGGGAGGCCCTAGTTTTTTGACCCAGTACTTC. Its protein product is CASSLGGLAGGPSFLTQYF.